Listed here are 16 T cell receptor beta chains from one sample, sequenced in a study of T-cell memory formation after mild COVID-19. MiXCR, applied by TCRdb to the 5' RACE reads, yields one record per CDR3 protein. This table has about 350,000 distinct CDR3 sequences, roughly an eighth appearing once. Material: PBMCs or a T cell subset sorted from them (not recorded which). Receptors originate from a man aged 18 to 35 who had mild COVID-19 (a few samples of this study predate the infection). Cell type and time point are not known.

The chain employs TRBV4-1 and TRBJ2-5; no definite D call. CDR3 length: 15 amino acids. CDR1 MGHRA and CDR2 YSYEKL come from the germline V gene. V lost 0 bases, J lost 2 bases, and 10 bases lay in between. CDR3 residues: CASSQEEVRQETQYF. The CDR3 DNA is TGCGCCAGCAGCCAAGAAGAAGTGCGACAAGAGACCCAGTACTTC.

This clonotype has ten or more counts. The chain links TRBV5-1 to TRBJ2-3; the D gene could be TRBD1 or TRBD2 (6 bases each). Germline V CDR1 and CDR2: SGHRS, YFSETQ. This CDR3 contains 14 residues. V lost 1 base, J lost 5 bases, and 11 bases lay in between. The CDR3 reads CASSLRGAEDTQYF. In DNA, the CDR3 is TGCGCCAGCAGCTTGAGGGGGGCGGAAGATACGCAGTATTTT.

This chain uses TRBV6-5 with TRBJ2-7; 8 nucleotides align to TRBD1. The germline V gene encodes CDR1 MNHEY and CDR2 SVGAGI. This CDR3 comprises 13 residues. V trimming: 5 bases; J trimming: 6 bases; junction bases outside the gene matches: 6. CDR3 amino acids: CASSTGQGGEQYF. CDR3 coding DNA: TGTGCCAGCAGTACCGGACAGGGAGGCGAGCAGTACTTC.

This rearrangement joins TRBV5-6 to TRBJ1-2, with 9 positions matching TRBD1. This CDR3 spans 15 amino acids. The germline V gene has CDR1 SGHDT and CDR2 YYEEEE. V lost 0 bases and J lost 4; bases outside the gene matches: 4. The CDR3 sequence: CASSLGDRVRYGYTF. The CDR3 DNA is TGTGCCAGCAGCTTGGGGGACAGGGTACGCTATGGCTACACCTTC.

This clonotype was observed a handful of times. CDR3 sequence reads: CASAGQYGVEQYV. The CDR3 DNA sequence: TGTGCCAGCGCGGGCCAGTATGGGGTCGAGCAGTACGTC. The V call is TRBV6-1, the J call TRBJ2-7; D might be TRBD2 (5 bases). The ends were cut back, 8 bases at V and 6 bases at J, with 17 bases in the middle. Looked up from germline, CDR1 is MNHNS and CDR2 is SASEGT. The CDR3 runs to 13 residues.

The V and J genes are TRBV4-3 and TRBJ2-2; D could derive from TRBD1 or TRBD2 (5 bases each). Germline assignment: CDR1 LGHNA and CDR2 YSLEER. The V end was cut by 2 bases, the J end by 1 base, with 14 bases between. The CDR3 is 17 amino acids. The CDR3 DNA sequence: TGCGCCAGCAGCCAAACGCCCGGGACGGTGAACACCGGGGAGCTGTTTTTT. Translated, it gives CASSQTPGTVNTGELFF.

The chain recombines TRBV10-1 with TRBJ2-7; D is tentatively TRBD1 or TRBD2 (5 bases each). Germline V gene lookup returns CDR1 WNHNN and CDR2 SYGVQD (reference sequence). The CDR3 is 14 residues long. Trimming pared 3 bases from V and 0 bases from J, leaving 9 bases between. The CDR3 DNA follows: TGCGCCAGCAGTGAAGTGAGGGGCTCCTACGAGCAGTACTTC. Translated: CASSEVRGSYEQYF.

This clonotype was seen only a few times. V gene TRBV6-5 combines with J gene TRBJ2-2; 8 nucleotides align to TRBD2. CDR1 and CDR2 (germline): MNHEY, SVGAGI. This CDR3 comprises 16 residues. J was trimmed by 0 bases and V by 5 bases; bases with no gene match: 5. The CDR3 loop is CASSPPGGANTGELFF. The CDR3 nucleotides read TGTGCCAGCAGTCCCCCCGGGGGGGCGAACACCGGGGAGCTGTTTTTT.

V and J are TRBV11-2 and TRBJ2-7; weak D call: TRBD1 (5 bases). CDR1 and CDR2 (germline): SGHAT, FQNNGV. The V and J ends lost 5 bases and 6 bases respectively, with 17 bases between them. This CDR3 spans 14 amino acids. DNA for the CDR3: TGTGCCAGCAGCGAGACAGTTCAGACGTCCGAGCAGTACTTC. It translates to CASSETVQTSEQYF.

The CDR3 region is CASSSRAKVYEQFF. Written as DNA, the CDR3 is TGTGCCAGCAGCTCTCGTGCCAAGGTCTATGAGCAGTTCTTC. The V call is TRBV28, the J call TRBJ2-1; D unresolved. Per germline, CDR1 MDHEN and CDR2 SYDVKM. CDR3 length equals 14 residues. V lost 6 bases to trimming and J lost 8 bases, with 17 bases between them.

This clonotype was found many times. The chain carries TRBV5-1 and TRBJ2-5, with D possibly being TRBD1 or TRBD2 (5 bases each). CDR3 length: 14 amino acids. CDR1 and CDR2 from the germline V gene are SGHRS and YFSETQ. Trimming stripped 0 bases from V and 5 bases from J, with 11 bases between. This chain's CDR3 is CASSLVGPGETQYF. CDR3 coding DNA: TGCGCCAGCAGCTTGGTGGGGCCGGGGGAGACCCAGTACTTC.

There are a few counts of this clonotype. The V call is TRBV20-1, the J call TRBJ2-2, with 7 bases identical to TRBD2. V dropped 0 bases and J dropped 3; count of bases not matched to a gene: 4. CDR3 length equals 15 residues. Per the germline V gene, CDR1 is DFQATT and CDR2 is SNEGSKA (reference sequence). The CDR3 loop reads CSARDGRGDTGELFF. The CDR3, as DNA: TGCAGTGCTAGAGATGGACGGGGGGACACCGGGGAGCTGTTTTTT.

The DNA of the CDR3 is TGTGCCAGCAGCGTAGGGGGAACCGGCCTTGCGTCCTACGAGCAGTACTTC. It encodes CASSVGGTGLASYEQYF. This sequence joins TRBV9 and TRBJ2-7; D remains unclear. This CDR3 is 17 amino acids long. Trimming removed 0 bases at V and 1 base at J, with 17 bases between. Germline CDR1 and CDR2: SGDLS and YYNGEE.

Only a few counts were recorded for this clonotype. This chain links TRBV3-1 with TRBJ2-1; D is possibly TRBD2 (6 bases). Trimming removed 5 bases at V and 8 bases at J, with 16 bases between. CDR1 is LGHDT, CDR2 YNNKEL, per germline (reference sequence). The CDR3 length is 14 residues. CDR3 coding DNA: TGTGCCAGCAGCGATACCGGGGGATCCCATGAGCAGTTCTTC. It yields the protein CASSDTGGSHEQFF.

This chain connects TRBV12-5 to TRBJ2-3; unclear D gene. V lost 6 bases to trimming and J lost 2 bases, with 3 bases between them. This CDR3 has 11 amino acids. Germline CDR1 and CDR2: LGHNT and FRNRAP. The CDR3 spells CASGPTDTQYF. The CDR3 DNA is TGTGCTAGTGGCCCCACAGATACGCAGTATTTT.

This clonotype was seen at least ten times. V is TRBV20-1 and J is TRBJ2-3; 9 nucleotides match TRBD2. CDR1 and CDR2 from the germline V gene are DFQATT and SNEGSKA (reference sequence). The V segment lost 3 bases and the J segment 4 bases; nucleotides outside the gene matches: 8. This CDR3 is built from 15 residues. The CDR3 region is CSARDGGGVSDTQYF. For the CDR3, the DNA is TGCAGTGCTAGGGATGGCGGGGGGGTTTCAGATACGCAGTATTTT.